This TCR beta chain was profiled in a study of blood T cells in healthy people across ages. General study points: Age brought a roughly linear fall in TCR beta diversity measured per million T cells.

Concerning this clonotype: The antigen is unknown.

A second PCR, run for 7 to 11 cycles, used a sample-barcoded 5' primer plus a J-beta primer mix. Per sample, CDR3-containing paired-end reads numbered at least 2.5 million. A single record per CDR3 protein comes from TCRdb applying MiXCR to the 5' RACE reads. The repertoire holds more than 550,000 distinct CDR3 sequences, around a fifth seen once, with roughly 22% in the top ten. Isolation yielded PBMCs, at least 7 million per sample, in every case. The CDR3 has 19 amino acids. The V gene's germline CDR1 is SGHTA and CDR2 FQGNSA. The germline V and J ends were trimmed by 5 bases and 0 bases, with 23 bases remaining between them.

V is TRBV7-2 and J is TRBJ2-1, with TRBD2 as a possible D gene (6 bases). Sequencing was done on a sample of blood. The clonotype originates from a man in his sixties or seventies in good health. CDR3 in amino acids: CASSPHRGSLFSSYNEQFF. CDR3 nucleotide sequence: TGTGCCAGCAGCCCCCATCGGGGGTCCCTTTTCAGCTCCTACAATGAGCAGTTCTTC.